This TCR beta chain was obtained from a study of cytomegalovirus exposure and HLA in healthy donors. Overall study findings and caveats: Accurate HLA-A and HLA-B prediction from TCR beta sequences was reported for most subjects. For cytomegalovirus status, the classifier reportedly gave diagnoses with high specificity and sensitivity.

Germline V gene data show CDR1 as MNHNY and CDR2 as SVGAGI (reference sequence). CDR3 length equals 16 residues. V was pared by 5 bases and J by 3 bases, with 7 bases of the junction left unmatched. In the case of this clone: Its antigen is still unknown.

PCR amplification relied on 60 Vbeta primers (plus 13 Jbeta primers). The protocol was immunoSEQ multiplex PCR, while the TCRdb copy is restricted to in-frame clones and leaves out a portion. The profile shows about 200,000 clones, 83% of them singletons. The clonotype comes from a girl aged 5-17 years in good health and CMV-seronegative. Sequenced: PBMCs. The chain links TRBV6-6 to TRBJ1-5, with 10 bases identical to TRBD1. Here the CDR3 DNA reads TGTGCCAGCAGTGGCGGGACAGGGGTGAACAATCAGCCCCAGCATTTT. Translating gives CASSGGTGVNNQPQHF.